One T cell receptor (beta chain) is described in this entry. Its antigen remains unidentified. Deep-level running was used for the assay. Profiling relied on immunoSEQ multiplex PCR, and the TCRdb table lists in-frame clones only, not all of them. The profile shows some 95,000 clones, 67% of them singletons. CD45RO+ cells and CCR7-negative CD45RA+ TemRA cells were combined as CD8 memory. This entry comes from a study of shared clonotypes between healthy human individuals. Regarding the study as a whole: Clonotypes shared by all four donors outscored non-shared clonotypes in generation probability.

CDR1 is SEHNR and CDR2 is FQNEAQ in the germline V gene (reference sequence). The CDR3 runs to 14 residues. The V end lost 0 bases, the J end lost 6 bases, and 11 bases lay between the germline ends. V is TRBV7-9 and J is TRBJ1-1; D possibly corresponds to TRBD1 (5 bases). This clonotype was sampled from a man aged 25 to 40 in good health. Input material: memory CD8+ T cells sorted from blood. Sample subset: CD45RO+ cells pooled with CCR7-negative TemRA cells. This chain's CDR3 is CASSLASSGPEAFF. In nucleotides, the CDR3 is TGTGCCAGCAGCTTAGCCAGTTCAGGGCCTGAAGCTTTCTTT.